A selection of T cell receptor beta chains follows, all from one sample in a study of OX40 agonist ivuxolimab in advanced cancers. Clones were read by immunoSEQ multiplex PCR, and TCRdb kept only the in-frame ones, dropping some. This table has roughly 120,000 clones, around 93% appearing once. The sequenced sample was CD4+ or CD8+ T cells sorted from blood, obtained in a trial of the OX40 agonist ivuxolimab. The receptors were gathered from an adult with an advanced solid tumor such as melanoma, head and neck, liver or kidney cancer. CDR3s include the opening cysteine and the closing phenylalanine or tryptophan. A D gene is named only where the DNA matches it firmly. Where a row states a size, it is once, few, many or the class of an expanded clone; other rows omit it.

cdr3_nt: TGCAGCGTTGATGAGAACACTGAAGCTTTCTTT; cdr3_aa: CSVDENTEAFF; clone_size: NA; d_call: NA; j_call: TRBJ1-1; v_call: TRBV29-1
cdr3_nt: TGTGCCAGTAGTAAAAGGGGACAGGCTAATGAAAAACTGTTTTTT; cdr3_aa: CASSKRGQANEKLFF; clone_size: NA; d_call: TRBD1; j_call: TRBJ1-4; v_call: TRBV19
cdr3_nt: TGTGCCAGCAGTCCGGGACTAGCGGAGAACAATGAGCAGTTCTTC; cdr3_aa: CASSPGLAENNEQFF; clone_size: NA; d_call: TRBD2; j_call: TRBJ2-1; v_call: TRBV6-5
cdr3_nt: TGTGCCAGCAGTTCACAGGGGAGCTCTGGGGCCAACGTCCTGACTTTC; cdr3_aa: CASSSQGSSGANVLTF; clone_size: NA; d_call: TRBD1; j_call: TRBJ2-6; v_call: TRBV28
cdr3_nt: TGTGCCAGCAAAACCATACCGGGACAGGGAATCTCAAGGAAGAACACTGAAGCTTTCTTT; cdr3_aa: CASKTIPGQGISRKNTEAFF; clone_size: few; d_call: TRBD1; j_call: TRBJ1-1; v_call: TRBV28
cdr3_nt: TGTGCCAGCAGTTTTGTGCAGGCTCCCGGGGCCAACGTCCTGACTTTC; cdr3_aa: CASSFVQAPGANVLTF; clone_size: NA; d_call: NA; j_call: TRBJ2-6; v_call: TRBV28
cdr3_nt: TGCGCCAGCAGCCAAGAGTTAGTAGCGGGAATCTACGAGCAGTACTTC; cdr3_aa: CASSQELVAGIYEQYF; clone_size: NA; d_call: TRBD2; j_call: TRBJ2-7; v_call: TRBV4-3
cdr3_nt: TGCGCCAGCAGCTTGGAAGGCTATCCCGGGGAGACCCAGTACTTC; cdr3_aa: CASSLEGYPGETQYF; clone_size: NA; d_call: NA; j_call: TRBJ2-5; v_call: TRBV5-1
cdr3_nt: TGTGCCATCAGTGAGTCTCGGACAGGAAACTATGGCTACACCTTC; cdr3_aa: CAISESRTGNYGYTF; clone_size: NA; d_call: TRBD1; j_call: TRBJ1-2; v_call: TRBV10-3
cdr3_nt: TGTGCCAGTAGTATGCTTGATAATACTGAAGCTTTCTTT; cdr3_aa: CASSMLDNTEAFF; clone_size: NA; d_call: NA; j_call: TRBJ1-1; v_call: TRBV19
cdr3_nt: TGTGCCAGCAAACGATCAGGGACCTACGAGCAGTACTTC; cdr3_aa: CASKRSGTYEQYF; clone_size: NA; d_call: NA; j_call: TRBJ2-7; v_call: TRBV25-1
cdr3_nt: TGTGCCAGCTCACCTACCCGAGGGGGTAGTAATGAAAAACTGTTTTTT; cdr3_aa: CASSPTRGGSNEKLFF; clone_size: NA; d_call: NA; j_call: TRBJ1-4; v_call: TRBV18
cdr3_nt: TGTGCCAGTAGTATCCGCGGGACAGACTATGGCTACACCTTC; cdr3_aa: CASSIRGTDYGYTF; clone_size: once; d_call: TRBD1; j_call: TRBJ1-2; v_call: TRBV19
cdr3_nt: TGTGCCAGCAGATACAGTGAAAAACTGTTTTTT; cdr3_aa: CASRYSEKLFF; clone_size: NA; d_call: NA; j_call: TRBJ1-4; v_call: TRBV6-5
cdr3_nt: TGTGCCATGAAGGAGGGAACTGAAGCTTTCTTT; cdr3_aa: CAMKEGTEAFF; clone_size: NA; d_call: NA; j_call: TRBJ1-1; v_call: TRBV19
cdr3_nt: TGTGCCAGCAGTAACGGTGACACTGAAGCTTTCTTT; cdr3_aa: CASSNGDTEAFF; clone_size: NA; d_call: NA; j_call: TRBJ1-1; v_call: TRBV28
cdr3_nt: TGTGCCAGCAAAGGGGCCTTAAGCAATCAGCCCCAGCATTTT; cdr3_aa: CASKGALSNQPQHF; clone_size: NA; d_call: NA; j_call: TRBJ1-5; v_call: TRBV6-5
cdr3_nt: TGTGCCAGCAGTGATTCGGGTAGTGGGCTCGAGCAGTACTTC; cdr3_aa: CASSDSGSGLEQYF; clone_size: NA; d_call: NA; j_call: TRBJ2-7; v_call: TRBV25-1
cdr3_nt: TGTGCCAGCGGACCCTTTACTGAGCAGTTCTTC; cdr3_aa: CASGPFTEQFF; clone_size: NA; d_call: NA; j_call: TRBJ2-1; v_call: TRBV6-5
cdr3_nt: TGTGCCAGCAGCCCCACGGACAGCCCTTTAAATGAAAAACTGTTTTTT; cdr3_aa: CASSPTDSPLNEKLFF; clone_size: NA; d_call: NA; j_call: TRBJ1-4; v_call: TRBV7-9
cdr3_nt: TGCGCCAGCAGCCAAGGGACAGGGGCTAACTATGGCTACACCTTC; cdr3_aa: CASSQGTGANYGYTF; clone_size: NA; d_call: TRBD1; j_call: TRBJ1-2; v_call: TRBV4-1
cdr3_nt: TGCGCCAGCAGCTTGGAGAGCTCCTACAATGAGCAGTTCTTC; cdr3_aa: CASSLESSYNEQFF; clone_size: few; d_call: NA; j_call: TRBJ2-1; v_call: TRBV5-1
cdr3_nt: TGTGCCAGCAGCGCGTCACAGGGGCTCAATGAAAAACTGTTTTTT; cdr3_aa: CASSASQGLNEKLFF; clone_size: once; d_call: TRBD1; j_call: TRBJ1-4; v_call: TRBV11-2
cdr3_nt: TGCGCCAGCAGCCAGGACAGGGGGAGGGCCGGGGAGCTGTTTTTT; cdr3_aa: CASSQDRGRAGELFF; clone_size: NA; d_call: TRBD1; j_call: TRBJ2-2; v_call: TRBV5-1
cdr3_nt: TGTGCCAGCAGGCCCTACTCTGGAAACACCATATATTTT; cdr3_aa: CASRPYSGNTIYF; clone_size: NA; d_call: NA; j_call: TRBJ1-3; v_call: TRBV2
cdr3_nt: TGTGCCAGCAGCCTTACCGGGGCCACCTACGAGCAGTACTTC; cdr3_aa: CASSLTGATYEQYF; clone_size: NA; d_call: NA; j_call: TRBJ2-7; v_call: TRBV6-1
cdr3_nt: TGTGCCAGCAGCGTTGGGACAGGGGGAGAAAAACTGTTTTTT; cdr3_aa: CASSVGTGGEKLFF; clone_size: NA; d_call: TRBD1; j_call: TRBJ1-4; v_call: TRBV9